Below, one T cell receptor (beta chain) is given with its context. In TCRdb, the RT-PCR reads were re-called with MiXCR into one record per CDR3 protein. In the table there are roughly 200,000 distinct CDR3 sequences, about 38% of which are singletons. The CDR3 is made up of 14 amino acids. Germline CDR1 reads PRHDT; CDR2 reads FYEKMQ (reference sequence). With 3 bases removed from V and 6 bases from J, the gap between germline ends came to 12 bases. This entry comes from a study of patients and donors after allogeneic stem cell transplantation. Sequencing used blood, either unsorted or a sorted T cell fraction (not recorded which). The sequence was obtained from a human donor who was either an allogeneic HSCT recipient or a stem cell or donor lymphocyte infusion donor (not recorded which). It is not recorded whose cells these are; they may come from a transplant donor. The chain combines TRBV13 with TRBJ1-5; the D gene is possibly TRBD1 (5 bases). CDR3 DNA: TGTGCCAGCAGCTTCGGGACCTCGGGTCAGCCCCAGCATTTT. It specifies CASSFGTSGQPQHF.